These 28 T cell receptor beta chains were all obtained from the same sample, sequenced in a study of beta chain features in type 1 diabetes. Expressed TCRB transcripts were sequenced because the entire RNA isolate underwent reverse transcription. Sequencing was performed with immunoSEQ multiplex PCR; in TCRdb, only in-frame clones are kept and a portion is missing. This repertoire shows hundreds of thousands of clones, 15% to 20% found once; its top ten account for 0.023%. The sample was naive CD4+ T cells from blood. These receptors all stem from a woman aged 18-35 years in good health.

V and J are TRBV4-1 and TRBJ2-1; 12 bases are a match to TRBD2. The CDR3 spans 16 residues. Germline V CDR1 and CDR2: MGHRA, YSYEKL. V gave up 1 base and J gave up 9 bases; unmatched junction bases: 7. CDR3 region: CASSQGLAGGPSEQFF. The CDR3 DNA reads TGCGCCAGCAGCCAAGGCCTAGCGGGAGGGCCATCTGAGCAGTTCTTC.

This clone was seen a few times. V and J are TRBV7-3 and TRBJ2-1; D gene uncertain. The germline CDR1 and CDR2 sequences are SGHTA and FQGTGA. The V end lost 3 bases, the J end lost 0 bases, and 18 bases lay between the germline ends. The CDR3 is 18 amino acids. This CDR3 reads CASSLDNHPSRSYNEQFF. The CDR3 region has the DNA TGTGCCAGCAGCTTGGATAACCATCCGTCCCGCTCCTACAATGAGCAGTTCTTC.

This chain connects TRBV6-6 to TRBJ2-5, with 8 bases fitting TRBD1. The CDR3 totals 14 residues. Germline loops: CDR1 MNHNY, CDR2 SVGAGI (reference sequence). V was clipped by 7 bases and J by 5 bases; unmatched bases: 9. CDR3 in amino acids: CASTSQGAGETQYF. CDR3 bases: TGTGCCAGCACTAGCCAGGGGGCAGGCGAGACCCAGTACTTC.

This clone was seen a handful of times. This rearrangement joins TRBV21-1 to TRBJ1-5; TRBD1 is taken as the D call from the table, unchecked against the DNA. TRBV21-1 is a pseudogene. This CDR3 has 14 residues. CDR3 amino acids: CASRNRGGNQPQHF. The CDR3 region has the DNA TGTGCCAGCAGAAACAGGGGAGGCAATCAGCCCCAGCATTTT.

The chain couples TRBV27 to TRBJ2-7, with 8 nucleotides matching TRBD1. The ends lost 5 bases at V and 8 bases at J; junction bases unmatched: 14. The CDR3 totals 15 residues. Germline-derived CDR1 and CDR2 are MNHEY and SMNVEV (reference sequence). In DNA form, the CDR3 reads TGTGCCAGCAGTCCGACTGGACAGGGCATCGTGAAGCAGTACTTC. Amino acids: CASSPTGQGIVKQYF.

V gene TRBV10-2 combines with J gene TRBJ2-7; possible D gene TRBD1, 5 bases. Germline CDR1 is WSHSY and CDR2 is SAAADI. This CDR3 contains 13 residues. V lost 4 bases and J lost 6, with 13 bases in between. CDR3 protein: CASSGQGFFEQYF. The CDR3 nucleotides read TGCGCCAGCAGTGGTCAGGGCTTCTTCGAGCAGTACTTC.

The chain has TRBV11-2 and TRBJ1-4; maybe TRBD1 (5 bases). Germline V gene lookup returns CDR1 SGHAT and CDR2 FQNNGV. This CDR3 is built from 13 residues. Trimming pared 5 bases from V and 8 bases from J, leaving 12 bases between. CDR3 loop: CASSQRGTEKLFF. In DNA form, the CDR3 reads TGTGCCAGCAGCCAGCGAGGGACCGAAAAACTGTTTTTT.

The chain has TRBV19 and TRBJ1-2; 7 nucleotides match TRBD1. CDR1 and CDR2 (germline): LNHDA, SQIVND (reference sequence). CDR3 length equals 14 residues. J was trimmed by 3 bases and V by 5 bases; bases with no gene match: 6. This CDR3 is CASSETGLDYGYTF. CDR3 nucleotide sequence: TGTGCCAGTAGTGAGACAGGGCTCGACTATGGCTACACCTTC.

V usage is TRBV4-1 and J usage is TRBJ2-7; no reliable D call. Germline values: CDR1 MGHRA, CDR2 YSYEKL. The V end lost 1 base, the J end lost 0 bases, and 13 bases lay between the germline ends. The CDR3 is 16 amino acids. For the CDR3, the DNA is TGCGCCAGCAGCCAAGTCGGGCGGAAGGGCTCCTACGAGCAGTACTTC. It is translated as CASSQVGRKGSYEQYF.

This sequence joins TRBV7-9 and TRBJ1-1, with a possible D match to TRBD1 (6 bases). CDR3 length: 15 amino acids. CDR1 and CDR2 (germline): SEHNR, FQNEAQ (reference sequence). With 1 base removed from V and 5 bases from J, the gap between germline ends came to 14 bases. The CDR3 is CASSLDRATGTEAFF. The DNA for the CDR3 is TGTGCCAGCAGCTTAGACAGGGCGACGGGAACTGAAGCTTTCTTT.

This chain uses TRBV5-6 with TRBJ2-7; no reliable D call. Germline values: CDR1 SGHDT, CDR2 YYEEEE. The CDR3 extends over 12 amino acids. V dropped 1 base and J dropped 4 bases, with 6 bases sitting between them. The CDR3 protein is CASSLMAYEQYF. The DNA of the CDR3 is TGTGCCAGCAGCTTGATGGCGTACGAGCAGTACTTC.

This clone was detected only a few times. The rearrangement links TRBV18 to TRBJ2-7; 8 bases agree with TRBD1. The CDR3 sequence is 15 residues long. Germline CDR1 is KGHSH and CDR2 is LQKENI. The junction had 5 bases not matched to a gene; V was cut back by 1 base and J by 3 bases. This CDR3 is CASSPLSGGGYEQYF. DNA for the CDR3: TGTGCCAGCTCACCACTATCAGGGGGCGGCTACGAGCAGTACTTC. The variable domain in full, with the rest retrieved from reference TRBV18 and TRBJ2-7, is NAGVMQNPRHLVRRRGQEARLRCSPMKGHSHVYWYRQLPEEGLKFMVYLQKENIIDESGMPKERFSAEFPKEGPSILRIQQVVRGDSAAYFCASSPLSGGGYEQYFGPGTRLTVT.

This clone was recorded a few times. CDR3 sequence reads: CASSSQGGLAGVPYEQYF. CDR3 DNA: TGTGCCAGCAGTTCCCAGGGGGGACTAGCGGGAGTGCCCTACGAGCAGTACTTC. The chain links TRBV27 to TRBJ2-7; 14 positions agree with TRBD2. This CDR3 is built from 18 residues. The ends lost 4 bases at V and 2 bases at J; junction bases unmatched: 10. Germline V CDR1 and CDR2: MNHEY, SMNVEV (reference sequence).

This clone was found a few times. This chain joins TRBV6-5 and TRBJ2-1; 9 bases match TRBD2. This CDR3 has 13 residues. The germline V gene encodes CDR1 MNHEY and CDR2 SVGAGI. V was clipped by 2 bases and J by 8 bases; unmatched bases: 1. CDR3 amino acids: CASSYVAGDEQFF. The CDR3 region has the DNA TGTGCCAGCAGTTACGTAGCGGGAGATGAGCAGTTCTTC.

CDR3 region: CATQSGRATDTQYF. CDR3 sequence (DNA): TGTGCCACCCAAAGCGGGAGGGCCACAGATACGCAGTATTTT. The chain joins TRBV10-3 to TRBJ2-3, with 10 bases lining up with TRBD2. CDR3 length equals 14 residues. Germline CDR1 is ENHRY and CDR2 is SYGVKD. J was trimmed by 2 bases and V by 10 bases; bases with no gene match: 6.

V is TRBV5-1 and J is TRBJ2-1; 8 bases line up with TRBD2. This CDR3 comprises 14 residues. Germline lookup yields CDR1 SGHRS and CDR2 YFSETQ. Trimming took 3 bases from V and 8 from J; bases not matched to a gene: 7. In DNA form, the CDR3 reads TGCGCCAGCAGCTCGGGCGGGAGGAATGATGAGCAGTTCTTC. The encoded protein is CASSSGGRNDEQFF.

This chain connects TRBV29-1 to TRBJ2-7; 7 bases fit TRBD2. CDR3 length equals 12 residues. With 4 bases clipped from V and 4 bases from J, the junction kept 4 bases outside the gene matches. The V gene's germline CDR1 is SQVTM and CDR2 ANQGSEA. CDR3 loop: CSVVGGSYEQYF. The CDR3 DNA reads TGCAGCGTTGTCGGGGGGAGTTACGAGCAGTACTTC.

V is TRBV5-1 and J is TRBJ1-1; tentatively, D is TRBD1 (5 bases). Germline-derived CDR1 and CDR2 are SGHRS and YFSETQ. CDR3 length equals 14 residues. With 4 bases removed from V and 1 base from J, the gap between germline ends came to 11 bases. This CDR3 reads CASSHGDGNTEAFF. The DNA of the CDR3 is TGCGCCAGCAGCCATGGGGACGGGAACACTGAAGCTTTCTTT.

The chain has TRBV2 and TRBJ2-3; D not resolved. V was clipped by 5 bases and J by 3 bases, with 3 bases between them. The germline CDR1 and CDR2 sequences are SNHLY and FYNNEI. The CDR3 totals 11 residues. The DNA for the CDR3 is TGTGCCAGCAGTATGACAGATACGCAGTATTTT. It translates to CASSMTDTQYF.

The gene calls are TRBV2 and TRBJ1-5; weak D call: TRBD1 (6 bases). Germline CDR1 and CDR2: SNHLY and FYNNEI. The CDR3 contains 15 residues. V lost 4 bases to trimming and J lost 6 bases, with 16 bases between them. The CDR3 region is CASSVGRGGVQPQHF. The DNA of the CDR3 is TGTGCCAGCAGTGTGGGCAGGGGAGGCGTTCAGCCCCAGCATTTT.

The chain combines TRBV6-5 with TRBJ2-1, with 7 bases aligning to TRBD2. Germline CDR1 and CDR2: MNHEY and SVGAGI. The V gene end was trimmed by 2 bases and the J gene end by 6 bases; junction bases not matched to a gene: 7. The CDR3 is 15 residues long. The CDR3 bases are TGTGCCAGCAGTTACGGCGGGAGTAAGAGCAATGAGCAGTTCTTC. Its protein is CASSYGGSKSNEQFF.

V gene TRBV4-2 combines with J gene TRBJ1-4; no reliable D call. Trimming shortened V by 1 base and J by 0 bases, and 12 bases separated the two germline ends. The CDR3 loop spans 17 amino acids. Looked up from germline, CDR1 is LGHNA and CDR2 is YNFKEQ. In DNA form, the CDR3 reads TGTGCCAGCAGCCAAGGAGGAGCCGGCGCAACTAATGAAAAACTGTTTTTT. This codes for CASSQGGAGATNEKLFF.

This clone showed up just a few times. The chain links TRBV7-8 to TRBJ2-1, with TRBD2 matching over 10 bases. V trimming: 1 base; J trimming: 10 bases; junction bases outside the gene matches: 4. The CDR3 extends over 14 amino acids. Germline-derived CDR1 and CDR2 are SGHVS and FQNEAQ. The CDR3 sequence: CASSLGGTSAEQFF. The CDR3, as DNA: TGTGCCAGCAGCTTAGGGGGGACTAGCGCAGAGCAGTTCTTC.

This clone showed up just a few times. J is TRBJ1-2 and V is TRBV7-9; weak D call: TRBD1 (6 bases). Trimming left V 4 bases short and J 4 bases short, with 10 bases between. The CDR3 length is 13 residues. Germline CDR1 is SEHNR and CDR2 is FQNEAQ (reference sequence). The CDR3 bases are TGTGCCAGCAGCTACCGGGACACCTATGGCTACACCTTC. This sequence encodes CASSYRDTYGYTF.

The J gene is TRBJ2-1, the V gene TRBV9; D call uncertain. This CDR3 comprises 13 residues. Trimming pared 2 bases from V and 5 bases from J, leaving 8 bases between. Germline-derived CDR1 and CDR2 are SGDLS and YYNGEE. CDR3 sequence: CASSVSLNNEQFF. The DNA of the CDR3 is TGTGCCAGCAGCGTTTCACTAAACAATGAGCAGTTCTTC.

The chain couples TRBV28 to TRBJ2-3; D unclear. The germline CDR1 and CDR2 sequences are MDHEN and SYDVKM. The CDR3 is made up of 15 amino acids. The V and J ends lost 4 bases and 5 bases respectively, with 16 bases between them. CDR3 protein: CASSSRPGAGDTQYF. The CDR3 region has the DNA TGTGCCAGCAGTTCCCGCCCAGGAGCCGGAGATACGCAGTATTTT. The complete variable domain, with remaining parts taken from reference TRBV28 and TRBJ2-3, reads DVKVTQSSRYLVKRTGEKVFLECVQDMDHENMFWYRQDPGLGLRLIYFSYDVKMKEKGDIPEGYSVSREKKERFSLILESASTNQTSMYLCASSSRPGAGDTQYFGPGTRLTVL.

The rearrangement links TRBV7-2 to TRBJ2-3; D uncertain. This CDR3 spans 15 amino acids. The ends were cut back, 2 bases at V and 0 bases at J, with 9 bases in the middle. Germline CDR1 SGHTA, CDR2 FQGNSA. As DNA, the CDR3 is TGTGCCAGCAGCTTATGGGCTACTAGCACAGATACGCAGTATTTT. It is translated as CASSLWATSTDTQYF.

The J gene is TRBJ1-2, the V gene TRBV6-1, with a possible D match to TRBD1 (5 bases). Trimming pared 6 bases from V and 2 bases from J, leaving 16 bases between. Germline values: CDR1 MNHNS, CDR2 SASEGT. The CDR3 spans 15 residues. CDR3 region: CASRLQAFSNYGYTF. DNA for the CDR3: TGTGCCAGCAGATTACAGGCATTTTCCAACTATGGCTACACCTTC.